This T cell receptor (beta chain) is from a study of T cells in Graves' hyperthyroidism and ophthalmopathy. General study findings and limits: The model forecast ophthalmopathy, anticipating it by a median about six months before onset.

The CDR3 runs 16 residues. The germline CDR1 and CDR2 sequences are MGHRA and YSYEKL. Trimming removed 2 bases from V and 8 bases from J, with 19 bases in between. Amplified TCR beta CDR3 regions came from RNA transcripts. First-round RT-PCR with HTBI primers amplified the TCR CDR3 region. TCRdb fed the multiplex PCR reads into MiXCR, producing one record per CDR3 protein. The sample records 700,000 or so distinct CDR3 sequences, over 15% being singletons. Concerning this clonotype: Its specificity is not known.

Orbital computed tomography, thyroid ultrasound, serum thyroxine and TRAb, and clinical symptoms together informed the diagnoses. The chain is built from TRBV4-1 and TRBJ2-1; D is perhaps TRBD1 or TRBD2 (5 bases each). The specimen was blood. The source of this sequence is a man aged 18 to 29 with Graves' hyperthyroidism. CDR3 nucleotides: TGCGCCAGCAGCCAAACCCTCGGGACCGCGGGCGATGAGCAGTTCTTC. The encoded protein is CASSQTLGTAGDEQFF.